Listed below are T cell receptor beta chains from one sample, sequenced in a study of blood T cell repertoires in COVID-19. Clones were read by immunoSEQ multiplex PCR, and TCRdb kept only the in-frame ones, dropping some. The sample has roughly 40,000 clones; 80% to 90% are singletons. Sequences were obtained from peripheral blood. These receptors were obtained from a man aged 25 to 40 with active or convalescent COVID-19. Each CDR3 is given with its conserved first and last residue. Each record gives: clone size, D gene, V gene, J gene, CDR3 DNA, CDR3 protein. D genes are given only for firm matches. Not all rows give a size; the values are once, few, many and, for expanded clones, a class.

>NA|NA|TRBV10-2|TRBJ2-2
TGCGCCAGCAGTGAGTCAGCTCCAGGGAACGCCGGGGAGCTGTTTTTT
CASSESAPGNAGELFF
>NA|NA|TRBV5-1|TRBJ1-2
TGCGCCAGCAGCTGGGGGGACGGGGGCTACACCTTC
CASSWGDGGYTF
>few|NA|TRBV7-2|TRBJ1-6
TGTGCCAGCAGCTTATATACAGGTCTCTCGGATCGACCCCTCCACTTT
CASSLYTGLSDRPLHF
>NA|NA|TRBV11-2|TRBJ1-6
TGTGCCAGCAGCTCTAGGGGGAATCATTCACCCCTCCACTTT
CASSSRGNHSPLHF
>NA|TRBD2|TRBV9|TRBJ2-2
TGTGCCAGCAGCCAGGGGACTAGCGGGAACACCGGGGAGCTGTTTTTT
CASSQGTSGNTGELFF
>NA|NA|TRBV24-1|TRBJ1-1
TGTGCCACCAGTGATTCCGGACAGCTCGACGGCACTGAAGCTTTCTTT
CATSDSGQLDGTEAFF
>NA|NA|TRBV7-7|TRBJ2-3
TGTGCTAGCAGCTTAACCGGAGGTAGCGATACGCAGTATTTT
CASSLTGGSDTQYF
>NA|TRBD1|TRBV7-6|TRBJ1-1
TGTGCCAGCACCCCGGACGGGACAGGGGACGCTTTCTTT
CASTPDGTGDAFF
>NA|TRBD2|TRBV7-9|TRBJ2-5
TGTGCCAGCAGCCATAGCGTGGGGGGGTCAGAGACCCAGTACTTC
CASSHSVGGSETQYF
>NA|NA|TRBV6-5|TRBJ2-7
TGTGCCAGCAGTTACGGGGGGGCTTCGTACGAGCAGTACTTC
CASSYGGASYEQYF
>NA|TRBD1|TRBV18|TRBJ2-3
TGTGCCAGCTCACCCGGGCGGGGACAGGGCCCAGATACGCAGTATTTT
CASSPGRGQGPDTQYF
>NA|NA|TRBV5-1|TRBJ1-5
TGCGCCAGCAGCTTTTCGGGGGGGGCAGGTCAGCCCCAGCATTTT
CASSFSGGAGQPQHF
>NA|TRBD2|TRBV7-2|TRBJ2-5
TGTGCCAGCAGTCAAATGACTAGCGTTCAAGAGACCCAGTACTTC
CASSQMTSVQETQYF
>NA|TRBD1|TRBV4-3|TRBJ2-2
TGCGCCAGCAGCCAAGAAGGGACAGGCAGCGGGGAGCTGTTTTTT
CASSQEGTGSGELFF
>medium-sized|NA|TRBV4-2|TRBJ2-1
TGTGCCAGCAGCCAGCGGGACAATGAGCAGTTCTTC
CASSQRDNEQFF
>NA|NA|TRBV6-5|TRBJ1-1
TGTGCCAGCAGTTACTTGTCCCTCGGAGAAAACACTGAAGCTTTCTTT
CASSYLSLGENTEAFF
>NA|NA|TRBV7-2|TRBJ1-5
TGTGCCAGCAGCTTAACGGGAGTGCAGCCCCAGCATTTT
CASSLTGVQPQHF
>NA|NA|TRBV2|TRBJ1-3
TGTGCCAGCAGTGCGCAGGGCTCTGGAAACACCATATATTTT
CASSAQGSGNTIYF
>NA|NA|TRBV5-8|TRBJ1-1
TGTGCCAGCAGCTTGGGGGGCATGAACACTGAAGCTTTCTTT
CASSLGGMNTEAFF
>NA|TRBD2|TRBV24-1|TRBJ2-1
TGTGCCACCAGTGATTATCCTAGCGGGACCTACAATGAGCAGTTCTTC
CATSDYPSGTYNEQFF
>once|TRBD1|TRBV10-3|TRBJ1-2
TGTGCCATCAGCCCGACAGGGGGAGGCTATGGCTACACCTTC
CAISPTGGGYGYTF
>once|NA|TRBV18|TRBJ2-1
TGTGCCAGCTCACCACCGCTAATCAATGAGCAGTTCTTC
CASSPPLINEQFF
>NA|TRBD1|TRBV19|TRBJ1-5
TGTGCCAGTAGTATAGCCTGGACAGGGTTAGGGATATCGAGCAATCAGCCCCAGCATTTT
CASSIAWTGLGISSNQPQHF
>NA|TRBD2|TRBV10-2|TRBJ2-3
TGCGCCAGCAGTAAGAGGAGCGGGATCGTTATTAGGACAGATACGCAGTATTTT
CASSKRSGIVIRTDTQYF
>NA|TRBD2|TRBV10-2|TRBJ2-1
TGCGCCAGCAGTGGGGGTAGCGGGAGGGCCCAAGAGCAGTTCTTC
CASSGGSGRAQEQFF
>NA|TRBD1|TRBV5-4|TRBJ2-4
TGTGCCAGCAGCAACCGGGACAGCAAAAACATTCAGTACTTC
CASSNRDSKNIQYF
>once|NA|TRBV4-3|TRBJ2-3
TGCGCCAGCAGCCAAGACAGCGACACAGATACGCAGTATTTT
CASSQDSDTDTQYF
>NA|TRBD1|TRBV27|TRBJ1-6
TGTGCCAGCAGTTTGCGGGACAGGGGCTATAATTCACCCCTCCACTTT
CASSLRDRGYNSPLHF
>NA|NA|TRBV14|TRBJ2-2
TGTGCCAGCAGCCAAGTTGGGGGACTCACCACCGGGGAGCTGTTTTTT
CASSQVGGLTTGELFF
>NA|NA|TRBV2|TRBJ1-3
TGTGCCAGCAATCAGGCAGGTTTTCGAAACACCATATATTTT
CASNQAGFRNTIYF
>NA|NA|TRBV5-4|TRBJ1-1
TGTGCCAGCAGCTTTATGGGGGGCACTGAAGCTTTCTTT
CASSFMGGTEAFF
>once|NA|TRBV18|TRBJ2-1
TGTGCCAGCTCACCACCGGAGTACAGGCTAGGCAATGAGCAGTTCTTC
CASSPPEYRLGNEQFF
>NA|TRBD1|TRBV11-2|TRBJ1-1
TGTGCCAGCAGCTCACAGGGGTACACTGAAGCTTTCTTT
CASSSQGYTEAFF
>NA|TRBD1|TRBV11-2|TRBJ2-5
TGTGCCAGCAGCTTAGATCTGGGACAGGGGGCGATGGGGGAGACCCAGTACTTC
CASSLDLGQGAMGETQYF
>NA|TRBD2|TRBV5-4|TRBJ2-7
TGTGCCAGCAGCTTGGACCTAGCGGGGGGGAGCGAGCAGTACTTC
CASSLDLAGGSEQYF
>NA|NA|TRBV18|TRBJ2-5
TGTGCCAGCTCGGACTCAGCGGGTGGAGAGACCCAGTACTTC
CASSDSAGGETQYF
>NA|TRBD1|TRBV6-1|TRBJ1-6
TGTGCCAGCAGTGAAGCTGGGGACAGGGGGCCCTATAATTCACCCCTCCACTTT
CASSEAGDRGPYNSPLHF
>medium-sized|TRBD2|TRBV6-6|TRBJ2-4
TGTGCCAGCAGTACCCCCGACAGCGGGGATTACATTCAGTACTTC
CASSTPDSGDYIQYF
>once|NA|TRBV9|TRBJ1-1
TGTGCCAGCAGCGCCCGGCCAGGCAGGGCCCCCTTGAACACTGAAGCTTTCTTT
CASSARPGRAPLNTEAFF
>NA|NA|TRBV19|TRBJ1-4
TGTGCCAGTAGTGATACCGGGACTTTGAATGAAAAACTGTTTTTT
CASSDTGTLNEKLFF
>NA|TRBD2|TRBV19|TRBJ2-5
TGTGCCAGTAGGCCGACTAGCGTAAGTCAAGAGACCCAGTACTTC
CASRPTSVSQETQYF
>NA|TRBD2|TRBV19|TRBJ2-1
TGTGCCAGTAGGGGACTAGCGCCGAGCTCCTACAATGAGCAGTTCTTC
CASRGLAPSSYNEQFF
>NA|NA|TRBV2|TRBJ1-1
TGTGCCAGCAAAAGCGGAACTGAAGCTTTCTTT
CASKSGTEAFF
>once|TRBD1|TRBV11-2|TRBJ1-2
TGTGCCAGCAGCCCCCGGACAGGGGGATCCCTTAACTATGGCTACACCTTC
CASSPRTGGSLNYGYTF
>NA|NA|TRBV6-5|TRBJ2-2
TGTGCCAGCAGGCCCACAGGGACCGGGGAGCTGTTTTTT
CASRPTGTGELFF